The following is a T cell receptor (beta chain) sequence with its context. Its antigen remains unknown. The CDR3 extends over 14 amino acids. Germline CDR1 and CDR2: MRHNA and SNTAGT. J gave up 9 bases and V 4 bases, and 8 bases lay outside the gene matches. The donors were in the approximately 130-subject validation cohort; that cohort was separate from the roughly 660-subject first cohort. Assay: immunoSEQ multiplex PCR; the TCRdb copy retains only in-frame clones and omits some. The profile shows 200,000 or so clones, 75% to 95% of them singletons. The data were taken from a study of cytomegalovirus exposure and HLA in healthy donors. Study-wide results and caveats: The tendency of first-cohort TCR clusters to co-occur in the 95 to 150 validation repertoires was the finding of a later analysis. The study flagged roughly 150 TCR beta chains as cytomegalovirus-associated.

The V call is TRBV6-4, the J call TRBJ2-4; TRBD2 matches at 8 bases. This clonotype was sampled from a woman aged 18-29 years in good health and CMV-seronegative. Sequencing was carried out using PBMCs. CDR3 DNA sequence: TGTGCCAGCAGTGCCCGTTCACGGGGGGGCATTCAGTACTTC. This codes for CASSARSRGGIQYF.